Presented here are 23 T cell receptor beta chains from one specimen sequenced in a study of T-cell reconstitution after alpha-beta-depleted transplantation in children. Molecular barcoding with unique molecular identifiers was used for the TCRbeta library. Via MiXCR, TCRdb re-called the PCR reads, giving one row per CDR3 protein. The data show some 600,000 distinct CDR3 sequences, with approximately 12% seen just once and 2.2% held by the top ten. Sample: PBMCs, mostly from graft donor cells, taken 360 days after TCRalphabeta/CD19-depleted stem cell transplant. These receptors originate from a male patient younger than 18 who had a stem cell transplant for acute myeloid leukemia, so the T cells may come from the graft donor.

This clonotype has a count of ten or more. The rearrangement links TRBV12-3 or TRBV12-4 to TRBJ2-1, with TRBD2 matching 10 bases. The trim removed 2 bases at V and 7 bases at J, leaving 5 bases unmatched. The CDR3 loop spans 15 amino acids. The CDR3 is CASSLPLAGVNEQFF. CDR3 nucleotides: TGTGCCAGCAGTTTACCCCTAGCGGGAGTTAATGAGCAGTTCTTC.

In the case of this clonotype: This may come from a read error, since a much larger clone is one base off. J is TRBJ1-1 and V is TRBV24-1; D gene ambiguous. Per the germline V gene, CDR1 is KGHDR and CDR2 is SFDVKD. CDR3 length: 12 amino acids. V was trimmed by 4 bases and J by 2 bases, leaving 4 bases between them. The CDR3 reads CATSEGNTEAFF. CDR3 nucleotides: TGTGCCACCAGTGAAGGAAACACTGAAGCTTTCTTT.

This clonotype came up a few times. V and J are TRBV12-3 or TRBV12-4 and TRBJ2-5; no reliable D call. The CDR3 is 11 amino acids. Trimming stripped 7 bases from V and 5 bases from J, with 8 bases between. The CDR3 region is CASKSTETQYF. In nucleotides, the CDR3 is TGTGCCAGCAAAAGTACGGAGACCCAGTACTTC.

The rearrangement joins TRBV14 to TRBJ2-3; D is unclear. The V and J ends lost 0 bases and 0 bases respectively, with 13 bases between them. Germline V gene lookup returns CDR1 SGHDN and CDR2 FVKESK. The CDR3 sequence is 17 residues long. The CDR3 nucleotides are TGTGCCAGCAGCCAAGATATTCCATACGCTAGCACAGATACGCAGTATTTT. Its translation is CASSQDIPYASTDTQYF.

The chain has TRBV10-3 and TRBJ2-1; TRBD2 matches at 9 bases. V was pared by 4 bases and J by 10 bases, with 8 bases of the junction left unmatched. The CDR3 is 14 residues long. CDR1 is ENHRY and CDR2 is SYGVKD in the germline V gene. CDR3 DNA sequence: TGTGCCATCAGTGCAACTAGCGGGCCTGGGGAGCAGTTCTTC. This translates into CAISATSGPGEQFF.

This clonotype was observed a handful of times. J is TRBJ2-2 and V is TRBV11-2; 7 nucleotides line up with TRBD1. The germline CDR1 and CDR2 sequences are SGHAT and FQNNGV. Trimming cost V 5 bases and J 5 bases; bases outside gene matches: 8. This CDR3 is built from 15 residues. The CDR3 protein is CASSLKTGWTGELFF. CDR3 coding DNA: TGTGCCAGCAGCCTAAAGACAGGGTGGACCGGGGAGCTGTTTTTT. The full variable domain, completed using reference TRBV11-2 and TRBJ2-2, is EAGVAQSPRYKIIEKRQSVAFWCNPISGHATLYWYQQILGQGPKLLIQFQNNGVVDDSQLPKDRFSAERLKGVDSTLKIQPAKLEDSAVYLCASSLKTGWTGELFFGEGSRLTVL.

This clonotype was picked up many times. The chain employs TRBV7-6 and TRBJ1-3, with no clear D. V dropped 1 base and J dropped 0 bases, with 13 bases sitting between them. The CDR3 length is 17 residues. Germline values: CDR1 SGHVS, CDR2 FNYEAQ. The CDR3 spells CASSLVASPDSGNTIYF. CDR3 nucleotides: TGTGCCAGCAGCTTAGTTGCCAGCCCGGACTCTGGAAACACCATATATTTT.

The rearrangement uses TRBV28 and TRBJ2-1, with 14 nucleotides matching TRBD2. The CDR3 consists of 19 residues. V was clipped by 5 bases and J by 1 base; unmatched bases: 10. The germline gives CDR1 MDHEN, CDR2 SYDVKM. The DNA for the CDR3 is TGTGCCAGCAGTAACCTTGGGACTAGCGGGAGCTTTTCCTACAATGAGCAGTTCTTC. Amino acid sequence: CASSNLGTSGSFSYNEQFF.

V and J are TRBV28 and TRBJ1-2; 8 bases are a match to TRBD1. This CDR3 contains 15 residues. Germline CDR1 reads MDHEN; CDR2 reads SYDVKM. The V gene end was trimmed by 0 bases and the J gene end by 0 bases; junction bases not matched to a gene: 0. CDR3 DNA sequence: TGTGCCAGCAGTTTATGGACAGGGGCTAACTATGGCTACACCTTC. Translation: CASSLWTGANYGYTF.

This clonotype was counted only a few times. The genes are TRBV10-2 and TRBJ2-7; 9 bases are a match to TRBD1. The CDR3 runs to 17 residues. The germline V gene has CDR1 WSHSY and CDR2 SAAADI. V shed 2 bases, J shed 2 bases, and the junction held 10 bases outside the gene matches. In DNA form, the CDR3 reads TGCGCCAGCAGTGAGCCCCTCGGACAGGGGAGCACCTACGAGCAGTACTTC. As protein: CASSEPLGQGSTYEQYF.

This clonotype has a count of ten or more. CDR3 sequence reads: CASSFEGDTQYF. The CDR3 DNA reads as TGTGCCAGCAGTTTTGAGGGGGATACGCAGTATTTT. V and J are TRBV28 and TRBJ2-3, with D perhaps assigned TRBD1 or TRBD2 (5 bases each). The germline V and J ends were trimmed by 3 bases and 6 bases, with 7 bases remaining between them. The length of the CDR3 is 12 residues. Germline V gene data show CDR1 as MDHEN and CDR2 as SYDVKM.

The V call is TRBV7-2, the J call TRBJ2-1; D is unclear. From germline, CDR1 is SGHTA and CDR2 FQGNSA. Trimming shortened V by 2 bases and J by 4 bases, and 9 bases separated the two germline ends. This CDR3 spans 14 amino acids. The CDR3 nucleotides are TGTGCCAGCAGCTTAAACGGGCCTTACAATGAGCAGTTCTTC. Protein: CASSLNGPYNEQFF.

This rearrangement joins TRBV28 to TRBJ2-1; 13 bases align to TRBD2. Germline values: CDR1 MDHEN, CDR2 SYDVKM. V shed 5 bases, J shed 7 bases, and the junction held 11 bases outside the gene matches. This CDR3 has 17 amino acids. CDR3 sequence: CASSLTFGLAGVNEQFF. In nucleotides, the CDR3 is TGTGCCAGCAGTCTAACCTTTGGACTAGCGGGAGTTAATGAGCAGTTCTTC. The full variable domain, completed using reference TRBV28 and TRBJ2-1, is DVKVTQSSRYLVKRTGEKVFLECVQDMDHENMFWYRQDPGLGLRLIYFSYDVKMKEKGDIPEGYSVSREKKERFSLILESASTNQTSMYLCASSLTFGLAGVNEQFFGPGTRLTVL.

The sample holds a few counts of this clonotype. The rearrangement uses TRBV11-2 and TRBJ2-7; D is perhaps TRBD1 (5 bases). This CDR3 comprises 13 residues. V was cut by 1 base and J by 4 bases, with 8 bases left in between. CDR1 and CDR2 from the germline V gene are SGHAT and FQNNGV. The CDR3 sequence is CASSLGGRYEQYF. The CDR3 DNA is TGTGCCAGCAGCTTAGGGGGCCGTTACGAGCAGTACTTC.

This chain connects TRBV7-8 to TRBJ2-3, with a tentative D call TRBD1 (5 bases). The CDR3 has 15 residues. From germline, CDR1 is SGHVS and CDR2 FQNEAQ. V lost 5 bases, J lost 4 bases, and 16 bases lay in between. In nucleotides, the CDR3 is TGTGCCAGCAGCCTCCTGGACACGGGCCCAGATACGCAGTATTTT. Amino acid sequence: CASSLLDTGPDTQYF.

The V call is TRBV20-1, the J call TRBJ1-5; D uncertain. Germline V gene sequence: CDR1 DFQATT, CDR2 SNEGSKA (reference sequence). The V and J ends lost 4 bases and 4 bases respectively, with 11 bases between them. The CDR3 spans 13 residues. CDR3 sequence (DNA): TGCAGTGCTAATGTGGCAAATAATCAGCCCCAGCATTTT. Its protein is CSANVANNQPQHF.

In regard to this clonotype: The CDR3 does not end in the conserved phenylalanine or tryptophan, so this is likely a read error. The CDR3 sequence: CASSSDRGRNEKLFC. The CDR3 DNA follows: TGTGCCAGCAGCTCGGACAGGGGGAGGAATGAAAAACTGTTTTGT. The chain has TRBV7-2 and TRBJ1-4; 10 nucleotides match TRBD1. The trim removed 4 bases at V and 5 bases at J, leaving 4 bases unmatched. Germline-derived CDR1 and CDR2 are SGHTA and FQGNSA. The CDR3 contains 15 residues.

This rearrangement joins TRBV7-3 to TRBJ1-5, with a tentative D call TRBD1 (5 bases). V was clipped by 2 bases and J by 0 bases, with 17 bases between them. From germline, CDR1 is SGHTA and CDR2 FQGTGA. This CDR3 comprises 18 residues. CDR3 sequence (DNA): TGTGCCAGCAGCTTATCAGGAGGGGAAGGATATAGCAATCAGCCCCAGCATTTT. Protein sequence: CASSLSGGEGYSNQPQHF.

In this sample, this clonotype turned up a few times. CDR3 loop: CASSLTGTARETQYF. In DNA, the CDR3 is TGTGCCAGCAGCCTTACCGGGACAGCGCGCGAGACCCAGTACTTC. The chain links TRBV7-2 to TRBJ2-5, with 7 bases matching TRBD1. Trimming removed 5 bases from V and 5 bases from J; junction bases left unmatched: 11. The CDR3 loop spans 15 amino acids. Per the germline V gene, CDR1 is SGHTA and CDR2 is FQGNSA. Combining the CDR3 with reference TRBV7-2 and TRBJ2-5 gives the whole variable domain GAGVSQSPSNKVTEKGKDVELRCDPISGHTALYWYRQSLGQGLEFLIYFQGNSAPDKSGLPSDRFSAERTGGSVSTLTIQRTQQEDSAVYLCASSLTGTARETQYFGPGTRLLVL.

The gene calls are TRBV7-2 and TRBJ2-1; D perhaps matches TRBD2 (6 bases). V lost 0 bases, J lost 8 bases, and 14 bases lay in between. Germline V gene data show CDR1 as SGHTA and CDR2 as FQGNSA. The CDR3 consists of 15 residues. CDR3 loop: CASSLALRLDYEQFF. CDR3 nucleotides: TGTGCCAGCAGCTTAGCGCTGAGACTAGACTATGAGCAGTTCTTC.

The chain couples TRBV5-1 to TRBJ2-3, with TRBD2 matching over 9 bases. This CDR3 is 14 amino acids long. Unmatched junction bases numbered 4, after V lost 6 bases and J lost 2 bases. Looked up from germline, CDR1 is SGHRS and CDR2 is YFSETQ. CDR3 region: CASTLAGVTDTQYF. In DNA form, the CDR3 reads TGCGCCAGCACCTTAGCGGGAGTCACAGATACGCAGTATTTT.

This rearrangement joins TRBV5-1 to TRBJ2-7; TRBD1 aligns across 9 bases. Per the germline V gene, CDR1 is SGHRS and CDR2 is YFSETQ. V was clipped by 0 bases and J by 5 bases; unmatched bases: 12. This CDR3 spans 17 amino acids. This chain's CDR3 is CASSLVPGQGDIDEQYF. CDR3 sequence (DNA): TGCGCCAGCAGCTTGGTACCGGGACAGGGAGATATCGACGAGCAGTACTTC.

This clonotype was recorded once. This rearrangement joins TRBV20-1 to TRBJ1-5; 12 bases agree with TRBD1. V trimming: 1 base; J trimming: 1 base; junction bases outside the gene matches: 8. The germline CDR1 and CDR2 sequences are DFQATT and SNEGSKA (reference sequence). The CDR3 sequence is 18 residues long. The CDR3 reads CSARVVPGQGASNQPQHF. The DNA for the CDR3 is TGCAGTGCTAGAGTGGTACCGGGACAGGGGGCAAGCAATCAGCCCCAGCATTTT.